This T cell receptor beta chain is drawn from a study of shared clonotypes between healthy human individuals. Per germline, CDR1 SQVTM and CDR2 ANQGSEA. This CDR3 is built from 13 residues. The V gene lost 1 base and the J gene lost 3 bases, with 9 bases spanning the gap. Data came from immunoSEQ multiplex PCR; TCRdb stores just in-frame clones and leaves some out. The sample includes about 2.2 million clones, under 95% of them seen just once. Terminally differentiated effector memory CD45RA+ cells were left out of the naive CD8 fraction, which was CD45RO-negative and positively selected for CCR7. The clonotype originates from a man aged 18-30 years in good health. Some clones in this sample may be carry-over from other donors' samples. Sequenced sample: naive CD8+ T cells from PBMCs. The rearrangement links TRBV29-1 to TRBJ1-2; D might be TRBD1 (5 bases). CDR3 region: CSVEGGDHYGYTF. CDR3 nucleotide sequence: TGCAGCGTTGAAGGAGGGGACCACTATGGCTACACCTTC. The full variable domain, in which reference TRBV29-1 and TRBJ1-2 provide the parts outside the CDR3, is SAVISQKPSRDICQRGTSLTIQCQVDSQVTMMFWYRQQPGQSLTLIATANQGSEATYESGFVIDKFPISRPNLTFSTLTVSNMSPEDSSIYLCSVEGGDHYGYTFGSGTRLTVV.